Listed below are T cell receptor beta chains from one sample, sequenced in a study of spatial heterogeneity in lung cancer. TCRdb reanalysed the 5' RACE reads using MiXCR and keeps one entry per CDR3 protein. The sample holds under 75,000 distinct CDR3 sequences, 8% to 9% seen once. The sequencing here drew on PBMCs, taken at follow-up. The receptors were gathered from a female donor with early-stage non-small cell lung cancer. The CDR3 runs from the conserved cysteine through the conserved F or W. Fields, in order: clone size, D gene, V gene, J gene, CDR3 protein, CDR3 DNA. The D gene is left open where the match is weak. Only part of the rows carry a size: once, few, many, or a class if the clone is expanded.

many	.	TRBV18	TRBJ2-7	CASSPQRETYEQYF	TGTGCCAGCTCACCACAGAGGGAAACCTACGAGCAGTACTTC
many	TRBD1	TRBV20-1	TRBJ2-7	CSARDPRTGDHEQYF	TGCAGTGCTAGAGATCCCAGGACAGGGGATCACGAGCAGTACTTC
few	.	TRBV18	TRBJ1-5	CASSRDGINQPQHF	TGTGCCAGCTCACGGGACGGAATCAATCAGCCCCAGCATTTT
many	.	TRBV6-6	TRBJ1-1	CASSPGVGAFF	TGTGCCAGCAGCCCGGGGGTAGGGGCTTTCTTT
many	.	TRBV20-1	TRBJ1-6	CSASDFNNSPLHF	TGCAGTGCATCGGACTTCAATAATTCACCCCTCCACTTT
few	.	TRBV2	TRBJ1-1	CASSGQWNTEAFF	TGTGCCAGCAGTGGACAGTGGAACACTGAAGCTTTCTTT
few	.	TRBV9	TRBJ2-7	CASSVAGNTFRLYF	TGTGCCAGCAGCGTAGCGGGCAACACGTTTAGGCTGTACTTC
many	TRBD2	TRBV6-6	TRBJ2-3	CASSSGRGSAQYF	TGTGCCAGCAGTAGCGGGAGAGGGAGTGCGCAGTATTTT
few	.	TRBV18	TRBJ1-1	CASYAGTENTEAFF	TGTGCCAGCTATGCCGGGACGGAGAACACTGAAGCTTTCTTT
.	.	TRBV28	TRBJ1-2	CATVPGFSGGYTF	TGTGCCACCGTCCCAGGGTTTAGTGGTGGCTACACCTTC
many	TRBD1	TRBV20-1	TRBJ2-7	CSASPGQGSLDEQYF	TGCAGTGCCTCCCCGGGACAGGGGTCTCTTGACGAGCAGTACTTC
.	TRBD1	TRBV6-5	TRBJ2-5	CASTGTGVEETQYF	TGTGCCAGCACCGGGACAGGGGTGGAGGAGACCCAGTACTTC
many	TRBD1	TRBV19	TRBJ1-5	CASSMGQRNQPQHF	TGTGCCAGTAGTATGGGACAGCGGAATCAGCCCCAGCATTTT
.	.	TRBV18	TRBJ2-1	CASSPRQGHNEQFF	TGTGCCAGCTCACCAAGGCAGGGCCACAATGAGCAGTTCTTC
.	TRBD1	TRBV12-3/TRBV12-4	TRBJ2-7	CASGTGFYEQYF	TGTGCCAGCGGGACAGGATTCTACGAGCAGTACTTC
many	.	TRBV10-1	TRBJ2-7	CASSPAGLYEQYF	TGCGCCAGCAGTCCCGCGGGGCTCTACGAGCAGTACTTC
.	TRBD1	TRBV20-1	TRBJ1-2	CSTRDRAGYTF	TGCAGTACACGGGACAGGGCTGGCTACACCTTC
.	.	TRBV12-5	TRBJ2-7	CASGSGGGTYEQYF	TGTGCTAGTGGTTCGGGTGGAGGGACCTACGAGCAGTACTTC
many	.	TRBV12-3/TRBV12-4	TRBJ2-3	CASSPLRGGGTDTQYF	TGTGCCAGCAGTCCCCTCAGGGGGGGGGGCACAGATACGCAGTATTTT
few	.	TRBV20-1	TRBJ1-1	CSARDAGGGTEAFF	TGCAGTGCTAGAGATGCGGGCGGGGGCACTGAAGCTTTCTTT
.	.	TRBV7-3	TRBJ2-3	CASSLDPGDTQYF	TGTGCCAGCAGCTTAGACCCAGGGGATACGCAGTATTTT
many	.	TRBV10-3	TRBJ1-1	CAIKAGEDPEAFF	TGTGCCATCAAAGCAGGGGAGGACCCTGAAGCTTTCTTT
many	.	TRBV7-2	TRBJ1-2	CASSPLAGSNYGYTF	TGTGCCAGCAGCCCCCTCGCAGGGTCTAACTATGGCTACACCTTC
.	.	TRBV5-5	TRBJ1-4	CASRTGLTPNEKLFF	TGTGCCAGCAGGACAGGACTTACCCCTAATGAAAAACTGTTTTTT
many	.	TRBV6-1	TRBJ2-5	CASSEALLGTAAQYF	TGTGCCAGCAGTGAAGCGCTTTTAGGGACGGCGGCCCAGTACTTC
few	TRBD1	TRBV6-5	TRBJ1-1	CASSYGQGAHTSGAFF	TGTGCCAGCAGTTACGGACAGGGGGCGCATACCTCGGGAGCTTTCTTT
many	TRBD2	TRBV7-3	TRBJ2-1	CASSQGGTSGNNEQFF	TGTGCCAGCAGCCAAGGCGGGACTAGCGGAAACAATGAGCAGTTCTTC
many	.	TRBV28	TRBJ1-1	CASSSTAMNTEAFF	TGTGCCAGCAGTTCGACAGCCATGAACACTGAAGCTTTCTTT
many	.	TRBV29-1	TRBJ1-5	CSVGQGPGQPQHF	TGCAGCGTTGGCCAGGGGCCAGGGCAGCCCCAGCATTTT
many	TRBD2	TRBV6-1	TRBJ2-1	CAIGVAGGSRNEQFF	TGTGCAATCGGAGTAGCGGGAGGGAGTAGAAATGAGCAGTTCTTC
many	.	TRBV27	TRBJ1-2	CASSLFLGPLYGYTF	TGTGCCAGCAGTTTATTCCTGGGACCTCTCTATGGCTACACCTTC
many	TRBD2	TRBV7-3	TRBJ2-1	CASSRPGLAGGSEQFF	TGTGCCAGCAGCCGTCCGGGACTAGCGGGAGGAAGTGAGCAGTTCTTC
many	.	TRBV18	TRBJ2-1	CASSPQSSYNEQFF	TGTGCCAGCTCACCACAATCTTCCTACAATGAGCAGTTCTTC
few	.	TRBV10-3	TRBJ2-5	CAISGQGEETQYF	TGTGCCATCAGTGGTCAGGGAGAAGAGACCCAGTACTTC
few	.	TRBV20-1	TRBJ2-5	CSAKAGTGERSTQYF	TGCAGTGCCAAAGCCGGGACTGGGGAGAGGAGTACCCAGTACTTC
.	.	TRBV19	TRBJ1-5	CASSADNNQPQHF	TGTGCCAGTAGTGCAGATAACAATCAGCCCCAGCATTTT
.	TRBD1	TRBV5-1	TRBJ2-5	CASSKGQLETQYF	TGCGCCAGCAGCAAGGGACAGCTAGAGACCCAGTACTTC
.	TRBD2	TRBV28	TRBJ2-2	CASSPPGLTGGELFF	TGTGCCAGCAGCCCCCCGGGACTAACTGGCGGGGAGCTGTTTTTT
few	.	TRBV5-1	TRBJ2-5	CASSLAGDEETQYF	TGCGCCAGCAGCTTGGCCGGAGACGAAGAGACCCAGTACTTC
many	.	TRBV28	TRBJ1-4	CASSSRRGNEKLFF	TGTGCCAGCAGTTCCAGGAGGGGTAATGAAAAACTGTTTTTT
many	TRBD2	TRBV11-2	TRBJ2-1	CASSPGLAAYNEQFF	TGTGCCAGCAGCCCGGGACTAGCGGCCTACAATGAGCAGTTCTTC
few	TRBD2	TRBV13	TRBJ2-2	CASSRRAGGPTGELFF	TGTGCCAGCAGCCGCCGGGCGGGAGGGCCAACCGGGGAGCTGTTTTTT
.	.	TRBV7-9	TRBJ2-3	CASSYGGSTDTQYF	TGTGCCAGCAGCTACGGCGGGAGCACAGATACGCAGTATTTT
many	.	TRBV20-1	TRBJ1-1	CSAPGLNTEAFF	TGCAGTGCTCCCGGTTTGAACACTGAAGCTTTCTTT
few	TRBD1	TRBV6-5	TRBJ1-4	CASSYDGDRGKLFF	TGTGCCAGCAGTTACGATGGGGACAGAGGAAAACTGTTTTTT
many	.	TRBV10-3	TRBJ1-1	CAISEFEEAFF	TGTGCCATCAGTGAGTTTGAAGAAGCTTTCTTT
few	.	TRBV2	TRBJ1-5	CASSENLSNQPQHF	TGTGCCAGCAGTGAAAACCTTAGCAATCAGCCCCAGCATTTT
many	.	TRBV5-1	TRBJ2-7	CASRGFYEQYF	TGCGCCAGCAGAGGATTCTACGAGCAGTACTTC
.	.	TRBV7-9	TRBJ2-7	CASSPPAGYEQYF	TGTGCCAGCAGCCCCCCCGCAGGCTACGAGCAGTACTTC
few	TRBD1	TRBV20-1	TRBJ2-1	CSAFRTGRNEQFF	TGCAGTGCCTTTCGGACAGGGAGAAATGAGCAGTTCTTC